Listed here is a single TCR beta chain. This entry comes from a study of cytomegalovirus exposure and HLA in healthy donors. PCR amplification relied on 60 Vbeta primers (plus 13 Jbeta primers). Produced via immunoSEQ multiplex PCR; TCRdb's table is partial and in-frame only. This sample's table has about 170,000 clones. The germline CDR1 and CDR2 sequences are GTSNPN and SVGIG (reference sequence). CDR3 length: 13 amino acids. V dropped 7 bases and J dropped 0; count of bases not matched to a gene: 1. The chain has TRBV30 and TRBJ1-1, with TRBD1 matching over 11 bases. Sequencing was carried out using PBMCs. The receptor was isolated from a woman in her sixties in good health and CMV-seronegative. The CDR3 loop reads CALGQGVNTEAFF. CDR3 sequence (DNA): TGTGCCTTGGGACAGGGGGTGAACACTGAAGCTTTCTTT.